The rows below give T cell receptor beta chains drawn from one sample of a study of human T cells and chemical hapten exposure. In TCRdb, the RACE reads were re-called with MiXCR into one record per CDR3 protein. The sample lists 95,000 to 150,000 distinct CDR3 sequences; roughly 12% were seen once. Sequenced here: whole blood, sampled in connection with sensitization to the hapten diphenylcyclopropenone (DPC). These receptors were taken from a young woman with alopecia areata. Some clones in this sample may be carry-over from other donors' samples. The CDR3 runs from the conserved cysteine through the conserved F or W. Each record gives: V gene, D gene, clone size, J gene, CDR3 protein, CDR3 DNA. The D gene is left open where the match is weak. A row's size may be missing; if present it is once, few, many or a size class.

V gene: TRBV28
D gene: .
clone size: .
J gene: TRBJ2-2
CDR3 protein: CASSLNGELFF
CDR3 DNA: TGTGCCAGCAGTTTGAATGGGGAGCTGTTTTTT

V gene: TRBV5-5
D gene: .
clone size: many
J gene: TRBJ1-2
CDR3 protein: CASSHDLNYGYTF
CDR3 DNA: TGTGCCAGCAGCCACGATTTAAACTATGGCTACACCTTC

V gene: TRBV6-2/TRBV6-3
D gene: .
clone size: once
J gene: TRBJ2-5
CDR3 protein: CASGFGYETQYF
CDR3 DNA: TGTGCCAGCGGTTTCGGGTACGAGACCCAGTACTTC

V gene: TRBV4-2
D gene: .
clone size: .
J gene: TRBJ1-6
CDR3 protein: CASSQDKAAPLHF
CDR3 DNA: TGTGCCAGCAGCCAAGATAAAGCAGCACCCCTCCACTTT

V gene: TRBV20-1
D gene: .
clone size: many
J gene: TRBJ1-5
CDR3 protein: CSAQDRGQPQHF
CDR3 DNA: TGCAGTGCTCAGGACAGAGGTCAGCCCCAGCATTTT

V gene: TRBV20-1
D gene: .
clone size: many
J gene: TRBJ2-4
CDR3 protein: CSARDMGAGLAKNIQYF
CDR3 DNA: TGCAGTGCTAGAGATATGGGTGCGGGACTAGCCAAAAACATTCAGTACTTC

V gene: TRBV11-2
D gene: TRBD1
clone size: .
J gene: TRBJ1-2
CDR3 protein: CASSQTGTAGYTF
CDR3 DNA: TGTGCCAGCAGCCAAACCGGGACAGCCGGCTACACCTTC

V gene: TRBV7-8
D gene: .
clone size: many
J gene: TRBJ1-1
CDR3 protein: CASSPRGGDTEAFF
CDR3 DNA: TGTGCCAGCAGCCCACGAGGCGGGGACACTGAAGCTTTCTTT

V gene: TRBV20-1
D gene: TRBD2
clone size: few
J gene: TRBJ2-1
CDR3 protein: CSASPSGGANEQFF
CDR3 DNA: TGCAGTGCTTCCCCTAGCGGGGGGGCGAATGAGCAGTTCTTC

V gene: TRBV20-1
D gene: .
clone size: many
J gene: TRBJ2-3
CDR3 protein: CSAATVLSSSTDTQYF
CDR3 DNA: TGCAGTGCCGCGACGGTTCTGTCCTCTAGCACAGATACGCAGTATTTT

V gene: TRBV4-1
D gene: TRBD2
clone size: many
J gene: TRBJ2-3
CDR3 protein: CASSQDAAGGLIDTQYF
CDR3 DNA: TGCGCCAGCAGCCAAGATGCGGCGGGGGGGCTAATAGATACGCAGTATTTT

V gene: TRBV7-6
D gene: .
clone size: .
J gene: TRBJ2-3
CDR3 protein: CASSPLSADTQYF
CDR3 DNA: TGTGCCAGCAGCCCTCTTTCGGCAGATACGCAGTATTTT

V gene: TRBV18
D gene: .
clone size: .
J gene: TRBJ1-6
CDR3 protein: CASSPREGATSPLHF
CDR3 DNA: TGTGCCAGCTCACCCCGGGAAGGGGCGACTTCACCCCTCCACTTT

V gene: TRBV7-9
D gene: .
clone size: few
J gene: TRBJ1-1
CDR3 protein: CASSPRGLFRENTEAFF
CDR3 DNA: TGTGCCAGCAGCCCTAGGGGTCTTTTTCGAGAGAACACTGAAGCTTTCTTT

V gene: TRBV6-5
D gene: TRBD2
clone size: .
J gene: TRBJ2-3
CDR3 protein: CASSQGGAGSTDTQYF
CDR3 DNA: TGTGCCAGCAGCCAGGGAGGGGCGGGAAGCACAGATACGCAGTATTTT

V gene: TRBV29-1
D gene: .
clone size: .
J gene: TRBJ1-5
CDR3 protein: CSAGGSNQPQHF
CDR3 DNA: TGCAGCGCCGGGGGGAGCAATCAGCCCCAGCATTTT

V gene: TRBV19
D gene: TRBD2
clone size: few
J gene: TRBJ2-1
CDR3 protein: CASTRGGGPYNEQFF
CDR3 DNA: TGTGCCAGTACGAGGGGCGGGGGGCCCTACAATGAGCAGTTCTTC

V gene: TRBV4-3
D gene: TRBD1
clone size: .
J gene: TRBJ2-1
CDR3 protein: CASSQETISGTGVGNEQFF
CDR3 DNA: TGCGCCAGCAGCCAAGAGACCATTTCAGGGACAGGGGTGGGCAATGAGCAGTTCTTC

V gene: TRBV4-3
D gene: .
clone size: .
J gene: TRBJ2-5
CDR3 protein: CASSQGEETQYF
CDR3 DNA: TGCGCCAGCAGCCAAGGAGAAGAGACCCAGTACTTC

V gene: TRBV5-4
D gene: TRBD1
clone size: many
J gene: TRBJ2-6
CDR3 protein: CASSFPGQIFSGANVLTF
CDR3 DNA: TGTGCCAGCAGCTTTCCGGGACAGATATTCTCTGGGGCCAACGTCCTGACTTTC

V gene: TRBV7-8
D gene: .
clone size: few
J gene: TRBJ2-2
CDR3 protein: CASSFRTANTGELFF
CDR3 DNA: TGTGCCAGCAGCTTCCGGACAGCAAACACCGGGGAGCTGTTTTTT

V gene: TRBV18
D gene: .
clone size: .
J gene: TRBJ1-5
CDR3 protein: CASSPIRYQPQHF
CDR3 DNA: TGTGCCAGCTCACCAATCCGTTATCAGCCCCAGCATTTT

V gene: TRBV7-2
D gene: TRBD1
clone size: many
J gene: TRBJ2-1
CDR3 protein: CASSSGQGRVF
CDR3 DNA: TGTGCCAGCAGCTCCGGACAGGGGAGGGTCTTC

V gene: TRBV18
D gene: .
clone size: few
J gene: TRBJ1-1
CDR3 protein: CASSPTTGIAEAFF
CDR3 DNA: TGTGCCAGCTCACCCACTACAGGGATCGCTGAAGCTTTCTTT

V gene: TRBV12-3/TRBV12-4
D gene: TRBD2
clone size: .
J gene: TRBJ2-3
CDR3 protein: CASSPGGGSDTQYF
CDR3 DNA: TGTGCCAGCTCCCCGGGGGGAGGATCTGATACGCAGTATTTT

V gene: TRBV29-1
D gene: .
clone size: few
J gene: TRBJ2-5
CDR3 protein: CSVERGRVAETQYF
CDR3 DNA: TGCAGCGTTGAAAGGGGGAGAGTGGCGGAGACCCAGTACTTC

V gene: TRBV21-1
D gene: .
clone size: few
J gene: TRBJ1-1
CDR3 protein: CASSSQTGATEAFF
CDR3 DNA: TGTGCCAGCAGCTCCCAGACAGGGGCCACTGAAGCTTTCTTT

V gene: TRBV9
D gene: TRBD2
clone size: .
J gene: TRBJ2-2
CDR3 protein: CASSVASGANTGELFF
CDR3 DNA: TGTGCCAGCAGCGTAGCTAGCGGCGCGAACACCGGGGAGCTGTTTTTT